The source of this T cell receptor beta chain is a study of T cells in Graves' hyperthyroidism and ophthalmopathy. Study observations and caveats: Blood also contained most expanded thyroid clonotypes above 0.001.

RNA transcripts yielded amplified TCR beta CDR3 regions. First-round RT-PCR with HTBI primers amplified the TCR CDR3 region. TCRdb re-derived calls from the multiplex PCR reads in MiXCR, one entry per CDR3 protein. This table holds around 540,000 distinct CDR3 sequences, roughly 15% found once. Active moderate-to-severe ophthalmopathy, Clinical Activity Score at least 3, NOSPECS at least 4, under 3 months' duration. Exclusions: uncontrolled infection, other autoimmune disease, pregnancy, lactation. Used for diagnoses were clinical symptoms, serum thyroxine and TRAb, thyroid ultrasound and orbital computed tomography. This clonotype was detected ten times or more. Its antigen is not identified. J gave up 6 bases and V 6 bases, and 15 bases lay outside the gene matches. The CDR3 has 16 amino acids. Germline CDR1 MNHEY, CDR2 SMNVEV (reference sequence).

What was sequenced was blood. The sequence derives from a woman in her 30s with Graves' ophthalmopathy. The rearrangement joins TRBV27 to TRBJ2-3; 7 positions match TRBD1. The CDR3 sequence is CASRNRGLILSDTQYF. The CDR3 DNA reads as TGTGCCAGCAGAAACAGGGGATTAATATTATCGGATACGCAGTATTTT.